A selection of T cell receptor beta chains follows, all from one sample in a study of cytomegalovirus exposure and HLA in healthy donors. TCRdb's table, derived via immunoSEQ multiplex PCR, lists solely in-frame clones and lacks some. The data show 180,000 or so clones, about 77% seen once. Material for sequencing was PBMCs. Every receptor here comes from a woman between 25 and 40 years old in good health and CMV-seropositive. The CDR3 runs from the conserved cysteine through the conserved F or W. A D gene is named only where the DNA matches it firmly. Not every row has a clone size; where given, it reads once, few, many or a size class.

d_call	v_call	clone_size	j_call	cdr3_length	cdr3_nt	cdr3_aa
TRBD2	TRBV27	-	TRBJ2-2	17	TGTGCCAGCAGTTCCGACTTTGTAGCGGGTGGGACCGGGGAGCTGTTTTTT	CASSSDFVAGGTGELFF
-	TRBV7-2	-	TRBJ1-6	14	TGTGCCAGCAGCTTAGTGGGCAGAAATTCACCCCTCCACTTT	CASSLVGRNSPLHF
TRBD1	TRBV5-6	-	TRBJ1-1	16	TGTGCCAGCAGCTTGGCCCAGGGGGCAGGGAACACTGAAGCTTTCTTT	CASSLAQGAGNTEAFF
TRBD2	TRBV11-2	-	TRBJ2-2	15	TGTGCCAGCAGCTCCCGGGGGGTTGACACCGGGGAGCTGTTTTTT	CASSSRGVDTGELFF
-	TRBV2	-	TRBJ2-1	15	TGTGCCAGCAGTGCCCGGGGGGCCAGGAGGAATGAGCAGTTCTTC	CASSARGARRNEQFF
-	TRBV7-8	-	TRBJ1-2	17	TGTGCCAGCAGCTTAGACTCAGCCGCGGCAGGGGAACCTGTCTACACCTTC	CASSLDSAAAGEPVYTF
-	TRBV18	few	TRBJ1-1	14	TGTGCCAGCTCACCACCTGGGCGGGCCACTGAAGCTTTCTTT	CASSPPGRATEAFF
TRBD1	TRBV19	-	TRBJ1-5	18	TGTGCCAGTAGTGTATCAGGGGGATACGGGTCAAGCAATCAGCCCCAGCATTTT	CASSVSGGYGSSNQPQHF
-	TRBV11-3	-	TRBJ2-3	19	TGTGCCAGCAGCTTATTGATCTGGGGTCGGGGGACCGGCACAGATACGCAGTATTTT	CASSLLIWGRGTGTDTQYF
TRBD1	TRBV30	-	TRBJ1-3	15	TGTGCCTGGAGTAAGGGACAGGGTAGCGGAAACACCATATATTTT	CAWSKGQGSGNTIYF
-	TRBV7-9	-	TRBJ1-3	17	TGTGCCAGCAGCTTAGGGGCTAGGGGCTTCTCTGGAAACACCATATATTTT	CASSLGARGFSGNTIYF
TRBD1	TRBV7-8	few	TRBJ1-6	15	TGTGCCAGCAGCCGTCGGACAGGGGCTAATTCACCCCTCCACTTT	CASSRRTGANSPLHF
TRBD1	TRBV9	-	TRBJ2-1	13	TGTGCCAGCAGCGTAGCTTGGACAGGGCCCGAGTTCTTC	CASSVAWTGPEFF
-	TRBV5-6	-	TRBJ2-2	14	TGTGCCAGCAGTCCCAGCAGGGTCACCGGGGAGCTGTTTTTT	CASSPSRVTGELFF
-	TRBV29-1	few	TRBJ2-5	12	TGCAGCGTTGAAGATCACAGGGAGACCCAGTACTTC	CSVEDHRETQYF
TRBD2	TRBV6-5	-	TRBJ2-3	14	TGTGCCAGCCGTAAGGTGGGGGGGGCAGATACGCAGTATTTT	CASRKVGGADTQYF
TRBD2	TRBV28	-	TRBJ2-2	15	TGTGCCAGCAGTTTAAGCGGGGTCGGACCCGGGGAGCTGTTTTTT	CASSLSGVGPGELFF
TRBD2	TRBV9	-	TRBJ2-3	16	TGTGCCAGCAGCGTTAGGACGGGGGGAAGATGGGATACGCAGTATTTT	CASSVRTGGRWDTQYF
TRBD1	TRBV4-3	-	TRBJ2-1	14	TGCGCCAGCAGCCGCGACAGGGGTTACAATGAGCAGTTCTTC	CASSRDRGYNEQFF
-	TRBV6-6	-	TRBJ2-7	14	TGTGCCAGCAGTTACTCCATTCGGAGCTACGAGCAGTACTTC	CASSYSIRSYEQYF
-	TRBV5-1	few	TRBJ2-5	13	TGCGCCAGCAGCTCCTCACTCCACGGGGGCCAGTACTTC	CASSSSLHGGQYF
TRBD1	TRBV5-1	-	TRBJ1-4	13	TGCGCCAGCAGGGAGGGGGCGCGTGAAAAACTGTTTTTT	CASREGAREKLFF
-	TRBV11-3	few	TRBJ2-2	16	TGTGCCAGCAGCCCGTTCTGGGCAGACAACACCGGGGAGCTGTTTTTT	CASSPFWADNTGELFF
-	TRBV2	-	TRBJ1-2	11	TGTGCCAGCAGGTCTCCCTATGGCTACACCTTC	CASRSPYGYTF
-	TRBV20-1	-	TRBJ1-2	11	TGCAGTGCTAGGGGGCAGGTTGGCTACACCTTC	CSARGQVGYTF
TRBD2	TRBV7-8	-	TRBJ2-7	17	TGTGCCAGCAGCTTAGTAAGTCTAGCGGGGGCCAGGTACGAGCAGTACTTC	CASSLVSLAGARYEQYF
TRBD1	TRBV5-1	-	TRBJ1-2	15	TGCGCCAGCAGCCCGGTAGGACAGGGCTACTATGGCTACACCTTC	CASSPVGQGYYGYTF
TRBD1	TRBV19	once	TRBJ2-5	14	TGTGCCAGTAGAACAACAGGGGGCCGGGAGACCCAGTACTTC	CASRTTGGRETQYF
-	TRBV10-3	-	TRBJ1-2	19	TGTGCCATCAGTGAAGGAGGGCGGCGAAACCTCGGCCCAAACTATGGCTACACCTTC	CAISEGGRRNLGPNYGYTF
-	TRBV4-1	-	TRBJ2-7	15	TGCGCCAGCAGCCAGGCCGGGGTGTCCGCCTACGAGCAGTACTTC	CASSQAGVSAYEQYF
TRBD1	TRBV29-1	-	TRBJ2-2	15	TGCAGCGTTGAGACAGGGGCTACGAACACCGGGGAGCTGTTTTTT	CSVETGATNTGELFF